This TCR beta chain was retrieved from a study of T cell repertoires in ileal Crohn's disease. Study as a whole: Less than 45% were active smokers at surgery; median disease duration was approximately 7.3 years.

The ends lost 4 bases at V and 10 bases at J; junction bases unmatched: 10. Germline loops: CDR1 SQVTM, CDR2 ANQGSEA. The CDR3 is 13 residues long. TCRdb keeps only in-frame clones here, not all; method: immunoSEQ multiplex PCR. The table includes roughly 7,000 clones, around 72% detected once. Specimen: ileal tissue. V usage is TRBV29-1 and J usage is TRBJ1-2; 9 bases match TRBD1. The receptor was isolated from an adult with Crohn's disease. The CDR3 DNA reads TGCAGCGTTGGGAGGGGACAGGGCCCTGCCTACACCTTC. It yields the protein CSVGRGQGPAYTF.